This TCR beta chain is from a study of T cells in Graves' hyperthyroidism and ophthalmopathy. TCR beta CDR3 sequences were amplified from RNA transcripts. The HTBI primer set served for first-round RT-PCR of the TCR CDR3. TCRdb recomputed calls from the multiplex PCR reads with MiXCR, one row per CDR3 protein. The sample contains 350,000 to 450,000 distinct CDR3 sequences, roughly an eighth of which appear only once. This clonotype was recorded many times. Germline-derived CDR1 and CDR2 are MNHEY and SMNVEV (reference sequence). The CDR3 is made up of 15 amino acids. V was trimmed by 0 bases and J by 0 bases, leaving 6 bases between them.

Sequencing was carried out using blood. V is TRBV27 and J is TRBJ2-1, with D hard to call. The receptor was isolated from a man aged 50 to 59 with Graves' ophthalmopathy. As DNA, the CDR3 is TGTGCCAGCAGTTTATCTACAAGCTCCTACAATGAGCAGTTCTTC. Amino acids: CASSLSTSSYNEQFF.